This entry is about one T cell receptor beta chain. This specimen belongs to a study of blood T cell repertoires in COVID-19. Study information: Symptom resolution, clearance, or two negative PCRs marked the recovered donors of Cohort 3. COVID-19 samples, acute and convalescent, were from the United States, Italy and Spain. Sample material is recorded as cDNA or gDNA derived from T cells, B-cell-depleted T cells, or PBMCs.

CDR1 MDHEN and CDR2 SYDVKM come from the germline V gene. Trimming took 6 bases from V and 0 from J, leaving 15 bases between them. This CDR3 has 15 amino acids. The method was immunoSEQ multiplex PCR; TCRdb's version includes in-frame clones alone and lacks a portion of them. The sample holds 250,000 to 350,000 clones, 85% to 90% seen once. The source is a woman aged 60 to 75 in a cohort exposed to, infected with or recovered from COVID-19 (not recorded which). Input material: PBMCs or T cells enriched from blood (not recorded which). The chain employs TRBV28 and TRBJ2-7; D is undetermined. The DNA for the CDR3 is TGTGCCAGCAGCGTCCCGGGTATGGGCTCCTACGAGCAGTACTTC. This codes for CASSVPGMGSYEQYF.